This T cell receptor (beta chain) was identified in a study of blood T cell repertoires in COVID-19. This CDR3 comprises 15 residues. Per the original data handling: For nucleated cells, counts were estimated from reference gene primer amplification. This table comes from immunoSEQ multiplex PCR, and its TCRdb copy is limited to in-frame clones, with some not included. Clonal size and the V and J genes are those of that table, whereas D and trimming came from the DNA. Of just over 250,000 clones detected, around nine tenths appear once; the ten largest clones hold roughly a tenth. This chain uses TRBV12-1 with TRBJ2-2; the table calls TRBD2, which could not be checked here. TRBV12-1 is listed as a pseudogene. Sequenced: peripheral blood. This clonotype was sampled from a woman aged 65 to 85 with COVID-19, enrolled during active disease. DNA of the CDR3: TGTGCCAGCAGTCGAGCGGACGCGAACACCGGGGAGCTGTTTTTT. Protein: CASSRADANTGELFF.